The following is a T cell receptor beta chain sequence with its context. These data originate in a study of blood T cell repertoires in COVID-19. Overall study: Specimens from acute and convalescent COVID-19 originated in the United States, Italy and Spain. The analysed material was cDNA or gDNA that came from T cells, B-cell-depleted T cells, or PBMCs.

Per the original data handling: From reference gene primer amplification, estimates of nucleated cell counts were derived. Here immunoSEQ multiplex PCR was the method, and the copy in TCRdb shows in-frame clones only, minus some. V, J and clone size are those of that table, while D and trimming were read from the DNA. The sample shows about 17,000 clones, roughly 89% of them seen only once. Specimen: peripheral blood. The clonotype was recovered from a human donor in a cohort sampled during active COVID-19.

The CDR3 DNA reads TGTGCCAGCAGCTCTACGGCAGATACGCAGTATTTT. As protein: CASSSTADTQYF. The rearrangement links TRBV2 to TRBJ2-3; D gene unclear. V was cut by 6 bases and J by 4 bases, with 8 bases left in between. The CDR3 runs 12 residues. The germline V gene encodes CDR1 SNHLY and CDR2 FYNNEI. The full variable domain, rest sourced from reference TRBV2 and TRBJ2-3, is EPEVTQTPSHQVTQMGQEVILRCVPISNHLYFYWYRQILGQKVEFLVSFYNNEISEKSEIFDDQFSVERPDGSNFTLKIRSTKLEDSAMYFCASSSTADTQYFGPGTRLTVL.